One and the same sample provided the 28 T cell receptor beta chains below, sequenced in a study of blood T cells in healthy people across ages. Then a second PCR, running roughly 7 to 11 cycles, was carried out with a sample-barcoded 5' primer and a J-beta primer mix. Each CDR3 protein is one row after TCRdb ran MiXCR on the 5' RACE reads. The sample yields 1 million or so distinct CDR3 sequences, 40% to 50% seen once. The sequencing input was blood. The receptors come from a woman in her sixties or seventies in good health.

This clonotype has more than one count but fewer than ten. The gene calls are TRBV10-3 and TRBJ2-3; no clear D. CDR3 length: 13 amino acids. Deletions cut 2 bases from V and 3 bases from J, with 6 bases between. Germline assignment: CDR1 ENHRY and CDR2 SYGVKD. CDR3 region: CAISELGTDTQYF. The CDR3 nucleotides are TGTGCCATCAGTGAGCTAGGGACAGATACGCAGTATTTT.

V gene TRBV27 combines with J gene TRBJ2-3; D is uncertain. With 5 bases removed from V and 5 bases from J, the gap between germline ends came to 8 bases. The CDR3 consists of 12 residues. Germline CDR1 reads MNHEY; CDR2 reads SMNVEV (reference sequence). CDR3: CASSRTLDTQYF. The DNA of the CDR3 is TGTGCCAGCAGTCGGACCCTAGATACGCAGTATTTT.

Worth noting for this clonotype: With a much larger clone just one base away, this may be a read error. The gene calls are TRBV5-1 and TRBJ2-1; the match to TRBD2 covers 12 bases. Germline V CDR1 and CDR2: SGHRS, YFSETQ. The CDR3 length is 16 residues. The V segment lost 7 bases and the J segment 7 bases; nucleotides outside the gene matches: 12. In nucleotides, the CDR3 is TGCGCCAGCGGGCCATCACTAGCGGGGGGCTTTAATGAGCAGTTCTTC. Its protein is CASGPSLAGGFNEQFF.

This clonotype was observed many times. The rearrangement uses TRBV4-1 and TRBJ2-4; D may be TRBD1 or TRBD2 (5 bases each). The V end was cut by 6 bases, the J end by 8 bases, with 14 bases between. CDR1 and CDR2 from the germline V gene are MGHRA and YSYEKL. CDR3 length: 13 residues. The CDR3 DNA sequence: TGCGCCAGCAGTCCCCGGGAAGGGGACATTCAGTACTTC. This translates into CASSPREGDIQYF.

This clonotype was seen a few times. V gene TRBV5-1 combines with J gene TRBJ1-1; 8 bases are shared with TRBD1. Germline values: CDR1 SGHRS, CDR2 YFSETQ. V shed 6 bases and J 5 bases; nucleotides not matched to a gene: 12. The CDR3 covers 15 residues. In DNA, the CDR3 is TGCGCCAGCACGTCAGGGGGCGCGATAGATACTGAAGCTTTCTTT. Its protein is CASTSGGAIDTEAFF.

The chain employs TRBV6-2 or TRBV6-3 and TRBJ2-1; 11 nucleotides line up with TRBD2. The CDR3 runs to 18 residues. Germline CDR1 is MNHEY and CDR2 is SVGEGT. V lost 4 bases, J lost 5 bases, and 13 bases stayed unmatched. Written as DNA, the CDR3 is TGTGCCAGCAGTTTCCTCCTTTTAGGGACTAGCGGAAACAATGAGCAGTTCTTC. Encoded protein: CASSFLLLGTSGNNEQFF.

The chain links TRBV7-6 to TRBJ2-1; 9 bases are a match to TRBD2. The junction had 15 bases not matched to a gene; V was cut back by 1 base and J by 8 bases. This CDR3 is built from 18 residues. The germline V gene encodes CDR1 SGHVS and CDR2 FNYEAQ. CDR3 region: CASSLGVRVSGRGDEQFF. The CDR3 DNA reads as TGTGCCAGCAGCTTAGGTGTCCGTGTTAGCGGGAGAGGCGATGAGCAGTTCTTC.

This chain uses TRBV20-1 with TRBJ2-1; the match to TRBD2 covers 7 bases. CDR3 length: 16 amino acids. The germline CDR1 and CDR2 sequences are DFQATT and SNEGSKA (reference sequence). With V trimmed by 3 bases and J by 0 bases, 8 bases remained unmatched. CDR3 DNA: TGCAGTGCTAGTTCTGGGGCTAGCGGCTCCTACAATGAGCAGTTCTTC. Residues: CSASSGASGSYNEQFF.

The count of this clonotype is one. V usage is TRBV28 and J usage is TRBJ2-1, with D perhaps matching TRBD1 (6 bases). The CDR3 consists of 14 residues. V lost 6 bases to trimming and J lost 3 bases, with 12 bases between them. Germline CDR1 and CDR2: MDHEN and SYDVKM. The CDR3 region has the DNA TGTGCCAGCAGCGCCGGGACATACTACAATGAGCAGTTCTTC. It is translated as CASSAGTYYNEQFF.

The rearrangement links TRBV15 to TRBJ1-2; 7 bases match TRBD1. Trimming took 3 bases from V and 4 from J; bases not matched to a gene: 8. This CDR3 has 15 residues. Germline V lookup: CDR1 LNHNV, CDR2 YYDKDF (reference sequence). In DNA, the CDR3 is TGTGCCACCAGCAGTGGACAGGCTATAGCCTATGGCTACACCTTC. This codes for CATSSGQAIAYGYTF.

DNA of the CDR3: TGTGCCATCAGTGAGCCCCCAGACAGGGGTGGGGCCAACGTCCTGACTTTC. Protein sequence: CAISEPPDRGGANVLTF. The chain combines TRBV10-3 with TRBJ2-6; 8 nucleotides line up with TRBD1. Germline V gene lookup returns CDR1 ENHRY and CDR2 SYGVKD. The length of the CDR3 is 17 residues. V trimming: 2 bases; J trimming: 3 bases; junction bases outside the gene matches: 6.

Points on this clonotype: Compared with germline, one end of the junction differs, possibly owing to a read error. CDR3 loop: CAGSYSSASVTDTQYF. The DNA for the CDR3 is TGTGCCGGCAGTTACTCATCAGCGTCCGTCACAGATACGCAGTATTTT. V is TRBV6-5 and J is TRBJ2-3, with D hard to call. Germline V gene data show CDR1 as MNHEY and CDR2 as SVGAGI. CDR3 length equals 16 residues.

V and J are TRBV6-5 and TRBJ2-1; D is possibly TRBD2 (6 bases). CDR3 length: 16 residues. V shed 5 bases and J shed 2 bases, with 16 bases lying between them. Germline loops: CDR1 MNHEY, CDR2 SVGAGI. The CDR3 nucleotides read TGTGCCAGCAGTACATCAAGCGGGTCCACCTACAATGAGCAGTTCTTC. Translated: CASSTSSGSTYNEQFF.

This chain uses TRBV27 with TRBJ2-5, with D perhaps matching TRBD1 (7 bases). The CDR3 has 14 residues. CDR1 and CDR2 from the germline V gene are MNHEY and SMNVEV (reference sequence). With 3 bases removed from V and 5 bases from J, the gap between germline ends came to 13 bases. Here the CDR3 DNA reads TGTGCCAGCAGTTTGTCGACAGGGAGGGAGACCCAGTACTTC. Translating gives CASSLSTGRETQYF.

This sequence joins TRBV11-3 and TRBJ2-1; D is perhaps TRBD2 (7 bases). Germline CDR1 is SGHNT and CDR2 is YENEEA. The CDR3 loop spans 16 amino acids. With 7 bases removed from V and 6 bases from J, the gap between germline ends came to 22 bases. Here the CDR3 reads CASTDGGARALNEQFF. The CDR3 DNA sequence: TGTGCCAGCACCGATGGGGGGGCTAGGGCCCTCAATGAGCAGTTCTTC.

This chain joins TRBV15 and TRBJ1-1; a possible D gene is TRBD1 (6 bases). V shed 6 bases and J shed 5 bases, with 16 bases lying between them. In germline, CDR1 is LNHNV, CDR2 YYDKDF (reference sequence). CDR3 length: 14 amino acids. DNA of the CDR3: TGTGCCACCAGTCTCCGAGGGGGTCAGACTGAAGCTTTCTTT. Translated: CATSLRGGQTEAFF.

This chain uses TRBV4-1 with TRBJ2-3; 9 bases map to TRBD2. The V gene end was trimmed by 0 bases and the J gene end by 4 bases; junction bases not matched to a gene: 11. In germline, CDR1 is MGHRA, CDR2 YSYEKL. The CDR3 length is 18 residues. Here the CDR3 DNA reads TGCGCCAGCAGCCAAGACCCCCCGGGGACTAGCTTTTCAGATACGCAGTATTTT. It encodes CASSQDPPGTSFSDTQYF.

The V and J genes are TRBV2 and TRBJ1-5; D possibly corresponds to TRBD1 (5 bases). V lost 5 bases to trimming and J lost 6 bases, with 17 bases between them. The CDR3 length is 15 residues. Looked up from germline, CDR1 is SNHLY and CDR2 is FYNNEI. CDR3 nucleotide sequence: TGTGCCAGCAGTATCAGGGTTGATGCGGCTCAGCCCCAGCATTTT. It is translated as CASSIRVDAAQPQHF.

This chain joins TRBV10-3 and TRBJ1-4, with 8 bases aligning to TRBD1. The V segment lost 0 bases and the J segment 8 bases; nucleotides outside the gene matches: 14. The CDR3 covers 18 residues. Germline-derived CDR1 and CDR2 are ENHRY and SYGVKD. The CDR3 here is CAISESPGGARALEKLFF. For the CDR3, the DNA is TGTGCCATCAGTGAGTCGCCAGGGGGCGCACGGGCCTTGGAAAAACTGTTTTTT.

The chain uses TRBV6-1 and TRBJ2-1; TRBD2 is a possible D gene (5 bases). Germline CDR1 and CDR2: MNHNS and SASEGT. The V end was cut by 0 bases, the J end by 3 bases, with 15 bases between. This CDR3 is built from 17 residues. CDR3 bases: TGTGCCAGCAGTGAAGCGTTTTCGAGGGTCCTCTACAATGAGCAGTTCTTC. It translates to CASSEAFSRVLYNEQFF.

The chain links TRBV27 to TRBJ2-4; tentative D call: TRBD1 (6 bases). The CDR3 runs 17 residues. Trimming took 5 bases from V and 2 from J, leaving 19 bases between them. Per germline, CDR1 MNHEY and CDR2 SMNVEV (reference sequence). DNA of the CDR3: TGTGCCAGCAGTCCCGAAACAGGGTTCCGGACCAAAAACATTCAGTACTTC. Encoded protein: CASSPETGFRTKNIQYF.

This clonotype was observed a few times. The rearrangement uses TRBV10-2 and TRBJ2-6, with TRBD1 matching over 8 bases. The V segment lost 6 bases and the J segment 0 bases; nucleotides outside the gene matches: 4. CDR1 and CDR2 from the germline V gene are WSHSY and SAAADI. CDR3 length: 16 residues. The CDR3 coding sequence is TGCGCCAGCAGGGGACAGGAGGCCTCTGGGGCCAACGTCCTGACTTTC. Translation gives CASRGQEASGANVLTF.

This clonotype was picked up a small number of times. The chain has TRBV20-1 and TRBJ2-7, with D perhaps TRBD1 (6 bases). CDR3 length: 16 amino acids. V was cut by 0 bases and J by 0 bases, with 15 bases left in between. CDR1 and CDR2 (germline): DFQATT, SNEGSKA (reference sequence). The CDR3: CSARDPRGKYSYEQYF. CDR3 DNA sequence: TGCAGTGCTAGAGACCCCAGGGGCAAGTACTCCTACGAGCAGTACTTC.

V usage is TRBV15 and J usage is TRBJ1-2, with TRBD1 identical over 9 bases. The ends lost 3 bases at V and 3 bases at J; junction bases unmatched: 5. This CDR3 is built from 15 residues. Germline lookup yields CDR1 LNHNV and CDR2 YYDKDF (reference sequence). The DNA of the CDR3 is TGTGCCACCAGCAGTGGGACAGGGATGGACTATGGCTACACCTTC. Translating it yields CATSSGTGMDYGYTF.

In its sample, this clonotype was seen a few times. V usage is TRBV19 and J usage is TRBJ1-2; D remains ambiguous. Germline V CDR1 and CDR2: LNHDA, SQIVND (reference sequence). The CDR3 runs to 14 residues. V was cut by 5 bases and J by 4 bases, with 14 bases left in between. The CDR3 sequence is CASSSTGGRYGYTF. CDR3 bases: TGTGCCAGTAGTTCGACGGGCGGCCGCTATGGCTACACCTTC. The whole variable domain, filled in from reference TRBV19 and TRBJ1-2, reads DGGITQSPKYLFRKEGQNVTLSCEQNLNHDAMYWYRQDPGQGLRLIYYSQIVNDFQKGDIAEGYSVSREKKESFPLTVTSAQKNPTAFYLCASSSTGGRYGYTFGSGTRLTVV.

V is TRBV11-2 and J is TRBJ1-2, with D possibly being TRBD1 (5 bases). In germline, CDR1 is SGHAT, CDR2 FQNNGV. The V and J ends lost 6 bases and 8 bases respectively, with 22 bases between them. The CDR3 spans 15 residues. CDR3 amino acids: CASRSPPGAEGGYTF. CDR3 sequence (DNA): TGTGCCAGCAGGTCCCCGCCCGGGGCCGAGGGGGGCTACACCTTC.

This clonotype was counted a single time. The chain is built from TRBV12-3 or TRBV12-4 and TRBJ2-1; 7 positions match TRBD2. There are 16 residues in the CDR3. Trimming cost V 6 bases and J 3 bases; bases outside gene matches: 11. CDR3 nucleotides: TGTGCCAGCAGCCCCTATGCGGGAGACTACTACAATGAGCAGTTCTTC. This sequence encodes CASSPYAGDYYNEQFF.

The CDR3 DNA sequence: TGTGCCACCGAAGCCTTAGATACGCAGTATTTT. This gives the protein CATEALDTQYF. The V call is TRBV24-1, the J call TRBJ2-3; no definite D call. The CDR3 is 11 residues long. Trimming stripped 9 bases from V and 5 bases from J, with 8 bases between. The germline CDR1 and CDR2 sequences are KGHDR and SFDVKD.